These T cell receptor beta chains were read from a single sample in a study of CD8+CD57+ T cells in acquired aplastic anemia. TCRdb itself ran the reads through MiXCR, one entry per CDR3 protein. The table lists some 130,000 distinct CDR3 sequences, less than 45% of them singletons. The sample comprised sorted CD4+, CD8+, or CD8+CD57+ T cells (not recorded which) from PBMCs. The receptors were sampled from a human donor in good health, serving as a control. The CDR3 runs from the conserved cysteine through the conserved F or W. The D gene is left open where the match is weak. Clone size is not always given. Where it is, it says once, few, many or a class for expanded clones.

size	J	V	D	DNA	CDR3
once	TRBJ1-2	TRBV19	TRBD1	TGTGCCAGCCGGGACAGGGGGGCAGTTAACTATGGCTACACCTTC	CASRDRGAVNYGYTF
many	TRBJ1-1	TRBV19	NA	TGTGCCAGTAGCTGGGGTGTCACTGAAGCTTTCTTT	CASSWGVTEAFF
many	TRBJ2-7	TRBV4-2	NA	TGTGCCAGTGGCGGGAAGGACTCCTACGAGCAGTACTTC	CASGGKDSYEQYF
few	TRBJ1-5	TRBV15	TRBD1	TGTGCCACCAGTGTAGACAGGGGAAATCAGCCCCAGCATTTT	CATSVDRGNQPQHF
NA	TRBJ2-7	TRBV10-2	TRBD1	TGCGCCAGCAGCGCTGAGGGACAGGCAGCCTACGAGCAGTACTTC	CASSAEGQAAYEQYF
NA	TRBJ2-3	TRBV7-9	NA	TGTGCCAGCAGCTTAGACGAAGATACGCAGTATTTT	CASSLDEDTQYF
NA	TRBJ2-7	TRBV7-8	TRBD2	TGTGCCAGCAGCTTACTAGCGGGGGCTTACAATGAGCAGTACTTC	CASSLLAGAYNEQYF
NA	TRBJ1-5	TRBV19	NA	TGTGCCAGTAGTACCCAGGGGTATAGCAATCAGCCCCAGCATTTT	CASSTQGYSNQPQHF
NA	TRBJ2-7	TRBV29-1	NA	TGCAGCGCCAGAAGCCAGGGTATCTACGAGCAGTACTTC	CSARSQGIYEQYF
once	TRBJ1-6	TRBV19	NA	TGTGCCAGTAGGCGTTTGGATTCACCCCTCCACTTT	CASRRLDSPLHF
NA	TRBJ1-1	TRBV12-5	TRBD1	TGTGCTAGTGGTTCTGGGGGCAGGGGGCGCATTTACACTGAAGCTTTCTTT	CASGSGGRGRIYTEAFF
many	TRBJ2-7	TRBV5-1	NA	TGCGCCAGCAGCTTGGGAGGGGACCGATGGTACGAGCAGTACTTC	CASSLGGDRWYEQYF
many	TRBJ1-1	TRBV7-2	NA	TGTGCCAGCAGCTTAAACAGGGTCATGAACACTGAAGCTTTCTTT	CASSLNRVMNTEAFF
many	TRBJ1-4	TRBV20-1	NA	TGCAGTGCTAGAGATGGGGGGAGTGAAAAACTGTTTTTT	CSARDGGSEKLFF
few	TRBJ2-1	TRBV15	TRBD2	TGTGCCACCAGCAGGGGGGGGTCCTACAATGAGCAGTTCTTC	CATSRGGSYNEQFF
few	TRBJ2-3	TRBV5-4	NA	TGTGCCAGCAGCTTATCCGGGAGAAAGGGGGATACGCAGTATTTT	CASSLSGRKGDTQYF
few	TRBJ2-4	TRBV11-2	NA	TGTGCCAGCAGCTTTTATGAGCGGACCCGTGTAGCCAAAAACATTCAGTACTTC	CASSFYERTRVAKNIQYF
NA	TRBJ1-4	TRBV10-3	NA	TGTGCCATCAGTGAGTTTGAGAGTGAAAAACTGTTTTTT	CAISEFESEKLFF
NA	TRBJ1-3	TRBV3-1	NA	TGTGCCAGCAGCCAAGTGTCGACAAGACCCTCTGGAAACACCATATATTTT	CASSQVSTRPSGNTIYF
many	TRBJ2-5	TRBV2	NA	TGTGCCAGCAGTGTGGTGGTAGGGACCCAGTACTTC	CASSVVVGTQYF
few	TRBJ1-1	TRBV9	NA	TGTGCCAGCAGCCAAGAGACAGGCGTTAAGAACACTGAAGCTTTCTTT	CASSQETGVKNTEAFF
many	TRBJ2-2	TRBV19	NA	TGTGCCAGTAGTATAATGTCCGGGGAGCTGTTTTTT	CASSIMSGELFF
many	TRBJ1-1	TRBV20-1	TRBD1	TGCAGTGCTAGAGATAGGACAGGGGCCACTGAAGCTTTCTTT	CSARDRTGATEAFF
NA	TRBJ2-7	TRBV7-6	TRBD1	TGTGCCAGCAGCTTAGCGTCGGGACAGGGGTACGAGCAGTACTTC	CASSLASGQGYEQYF
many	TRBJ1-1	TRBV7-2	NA	TGTGCCAGCAGCTTAGAGCGAGTCATGAACACTGAAGCTTTCTTT	CASSLERVMNTEAFF
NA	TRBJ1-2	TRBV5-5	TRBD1	TGTGCCAGCAGCTTCCGGGACAGTTCCATTAACTATGGCTACACCTTC	CASSFRDSSINYGYTF
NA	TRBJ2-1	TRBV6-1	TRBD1	TGTGCCAGCAGTCCCGGACAGGGGCAATACAATGAGCAGTTCTTC	CASSPGQGQYNEQFF
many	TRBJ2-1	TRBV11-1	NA	TGTGCCAGCAGTCCCTGGGCTAGCGCAGGATTAAGCTCCTACAATGAGCAGTTCTTC	CASSPWASAGLSSYNEQFF
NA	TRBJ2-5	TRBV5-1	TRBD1	TGCGCCAGCAGCCTACGGACAGGGGGCTTGAAGACCCAGTACTTC	CASSLRTGGLKTQYF
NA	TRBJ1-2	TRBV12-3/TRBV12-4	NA	TGTGCCAGCAGGCCAATGACAATTCGGGGCTACACCTTC	CASRPMTIRGYTF
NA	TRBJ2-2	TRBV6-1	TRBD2	TGTGCCAGCAGTCCCCCGCCTGGAGCGGGAGATACCGGGAAGCTGTTTTTT	CASSPPPGAGDTGKLFF
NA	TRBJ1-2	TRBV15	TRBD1	TGTGCCACCAGCAGAGCCGGGACAGGGTTTGGTCCCTATGGCTACACCTTC	CATSRAGTGFGPYGYTF
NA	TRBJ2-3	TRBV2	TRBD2	TGTGCCAGCAGCGACGGGTCTAGCGGGGCAGATACGCAGTATTTT	CASSDGSSGADTQYF
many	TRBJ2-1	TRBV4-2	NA	TGTGCCAGCAGCCACGTTGTACTCGGGGACGGCGGGCCTGAGCAGTTCTTC	CASSHVVLGDGGPEQFF
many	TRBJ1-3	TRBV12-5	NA	TGTGCTAGTGGTTTGGCGGGGGCTCCGGGAAACACCATATATTTT	CASGLAGAPGNTIYF
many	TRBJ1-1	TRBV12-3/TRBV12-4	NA	TGTGCCAGCAGTCCCCGACAGACCCCCATGAACACTGAAGCTTTCTTT	CASSPRQTPMNTEAFF
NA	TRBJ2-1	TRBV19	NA	TGTGCCAGTAGGATTAGGCGGGGCTCCTACAACGAGCAGTTCTTC	CASRIRRGSYNEQFF
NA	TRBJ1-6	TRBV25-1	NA	TGTGCCAGCAACTCCGGGGTAGTTCATAATTCACCCCTCCACTTT	CASNSGVVHNSPLHF
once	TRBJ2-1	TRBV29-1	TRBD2	TGCAGCGTTGATGGGTGGGGGGAGGGCAATGAGCAGTTCTTC	CSVDGWGEGNEQFF
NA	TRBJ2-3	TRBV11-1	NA	TGTGCCAGCAGCTGGGTCAAGAGGGGTACAGATACGCAGTATTTT	CASSWVKRGTDTQYF
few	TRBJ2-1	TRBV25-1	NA	TGTGCCAGCAGTGAATATTCCAGACAATTTTACAATGAGCAGTTCTTC	CASSEYSRQFYNEQFF
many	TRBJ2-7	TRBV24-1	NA	TGTGCCACCAGTGATGGGACCTATGGGGAGCAGTACTTC	CATSDGTYGEQYF
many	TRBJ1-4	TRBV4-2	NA	TGTGCCAGCAGCCAAGGCGGAAAACTGTTTTTT	CASSQGGKLFF
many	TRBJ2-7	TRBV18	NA	TGTGCCAGCTCACCACGGCCGGGGCCGAGCTCCTACGAGCAGTACTTC	CASSPRPGPSSYEQYF
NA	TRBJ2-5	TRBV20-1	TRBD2	TGCAGTGCTACAAGCGGGGGGGCGGAAGAGGCCCAGTACTTC	CSATSGGAEEAQYF
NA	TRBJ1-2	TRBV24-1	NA	TGTGCCACCAGTGACTCCGGGACCAACTATGGCTACACCTTC	CATSDSGTNYGYTF
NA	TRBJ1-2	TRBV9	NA	TGTGCCAGCAGCGGCCGGGACACCTACTTC	CASSGRDTYF
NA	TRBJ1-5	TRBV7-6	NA	TGTGCCAGCAGCATCGGACAGAATCAGCCCCAGCATTTT	CASSIGQNQPQHF
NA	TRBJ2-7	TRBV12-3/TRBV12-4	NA	TGTGCCAGCAGTTTCGGGATGCTCTACGAGCAGTACTTC	CASSFGMLYEQYF
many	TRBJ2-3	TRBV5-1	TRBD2	TGCGCCAGCAGCTTCAGTGGGAGGGCAACAGATACGCAGTATTTT	CASSFSGRATDTQYF
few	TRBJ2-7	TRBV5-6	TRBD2	TGTGCCAGCACCGACGGGGGGACCGACGCCTACGAGCAGTACTTC	CASTDGGTDAYEQYF
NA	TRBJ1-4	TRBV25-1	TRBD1	TGTGCCAGCAGCTCGGGACAGGGGAGAAAACTGTTTTTT	CASSSGQGRKLFF
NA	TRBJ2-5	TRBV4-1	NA	TGCGCCAGCAGCCAAGCTAGAGACAGGTTAAAATTTCGGACCCAGTACTTC	CASSQARDRLKFRTQYF
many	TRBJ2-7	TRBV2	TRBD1	TGTGCCAGTTCTTCCGGGACAGCCCTCGGGTCCGAGCAGTACTTC	CASSSGTALGSEQYF
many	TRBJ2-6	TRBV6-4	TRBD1	TGTGCCAGCAGTGCCTTCGGACAGGGGGCGCCTGGGGCCAACGTCCTGACTTTC	CASSAFGQGAPGANVLTF
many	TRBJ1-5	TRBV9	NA	TGTGCCAGCAGCGTAGGTCAACGATTAGAGCCCCAGCATTTT	CASSVGQRLEPQHF
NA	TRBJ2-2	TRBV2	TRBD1	TGTGCCAGCAGTCCCCGGGACAGGGTTTCCCGGGAGCTGTTTTTT	CASSPRDRVSRELFF
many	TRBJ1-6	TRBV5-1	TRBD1	TGCGCCAGCAGCTTGCTCCCGAGGGGGCTTATCCATTCACCCCTCCACTTT	CASSLLPRGLIHSPLHF